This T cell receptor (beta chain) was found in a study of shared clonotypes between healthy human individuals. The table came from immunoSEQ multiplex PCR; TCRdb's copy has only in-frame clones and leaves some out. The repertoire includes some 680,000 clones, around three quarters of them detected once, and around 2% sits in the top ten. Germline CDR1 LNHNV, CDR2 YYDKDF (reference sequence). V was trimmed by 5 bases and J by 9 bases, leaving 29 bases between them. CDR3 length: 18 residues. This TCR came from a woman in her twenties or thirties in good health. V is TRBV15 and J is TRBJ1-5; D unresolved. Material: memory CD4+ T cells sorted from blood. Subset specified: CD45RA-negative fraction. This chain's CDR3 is CATSGRERDWEPNGPQHF. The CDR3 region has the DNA TGTGCCACCAGCGGGCGAGAGAGAGATTGGGAACCAAACGGGCCCCAGCATTTT.